This T cell receptor beta chain derives from a study of cytomegalovirus exposure and HLA in healthy donors. The wider study: Earlier work reported some 110 million unique TCR beta sequences from roughly 180 million T cells.

Study results and limitations: Altogether, some 170 TCR beta chains were recorded as cytomegalovirus-associated. TCR beta V segments were, for the most part, productive about 87% or about 30% of the time in an earlier analysis. As a later analysis revealed, most CMV-associated TCR beta chains appeared HLA-restricted.

A multiplex PCR was run with 60 Vbeta primers and 13 Jbeta primers. Assay: immunoSEQ multiplex PCR; the TCRdb copy retains only in-frame clones and omits some. The profile shows around 280,000 clones, about 90% of them singletons. Germline CDR1 and CDR2: SGHTA and FQGTGA. This CDR3 region has 14 residues. The V gene lost 5 bases and the J gene lost 8 bases, with 18 bases spanning the gap. Concerning this clone: What it binds is unknown.

V usage is TRBV7-3 and J usage is TRBJ1-2, with D perhaps TRBD1 (6 bases). The material sequenced was PBMCs. The receptor was isolated from a woman aged 18-29 years in good health and CMV-seronegative. The CDR3, as DNA: TGTGCCAGCAGCGTCCGAGGGGGAGCGGAGGGCTACACCTTC. Amino acids: CASSVRGGAEGYTF.